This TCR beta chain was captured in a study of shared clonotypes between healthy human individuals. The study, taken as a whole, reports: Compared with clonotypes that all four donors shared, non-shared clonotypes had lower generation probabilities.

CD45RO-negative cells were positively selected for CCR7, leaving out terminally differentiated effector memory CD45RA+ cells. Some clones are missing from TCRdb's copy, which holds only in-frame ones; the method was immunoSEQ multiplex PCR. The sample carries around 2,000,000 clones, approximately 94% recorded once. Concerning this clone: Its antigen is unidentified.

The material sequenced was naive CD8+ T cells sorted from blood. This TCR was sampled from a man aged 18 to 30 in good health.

The CDR3 sequence is CASSQEPGTAYEQYF. Here the CDR3 DNA reads TGCGCCAGCAGCCAAGAGCCCGGAACAGCGTACGAGCAGTACTTC. The rearrangement links TRBV4-3 to TRBJ2-7; D remains ambiguous. The length of the CDR3 is 15 residues. CDR1 LGHNA and CDR2 YSLEER come from the germline V gene. Trimming cost V 0 bases and J 4 bases, with 13 bases left between them.